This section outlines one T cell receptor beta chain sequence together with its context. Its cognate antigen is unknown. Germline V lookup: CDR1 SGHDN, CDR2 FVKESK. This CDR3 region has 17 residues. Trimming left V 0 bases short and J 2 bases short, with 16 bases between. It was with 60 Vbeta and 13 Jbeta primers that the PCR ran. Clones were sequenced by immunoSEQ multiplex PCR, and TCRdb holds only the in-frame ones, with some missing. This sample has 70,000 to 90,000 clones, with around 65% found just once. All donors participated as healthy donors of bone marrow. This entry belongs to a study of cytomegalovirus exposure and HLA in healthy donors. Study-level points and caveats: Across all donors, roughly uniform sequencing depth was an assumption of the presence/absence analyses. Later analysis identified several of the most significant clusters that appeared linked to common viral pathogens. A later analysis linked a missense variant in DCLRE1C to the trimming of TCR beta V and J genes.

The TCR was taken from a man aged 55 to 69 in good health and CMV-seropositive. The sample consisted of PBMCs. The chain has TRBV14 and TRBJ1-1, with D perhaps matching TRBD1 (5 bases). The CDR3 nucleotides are TGTGCCAGCAGCCAAGATCGGGGGTCAGGATCTAACACTGAAGCTTTCTTT. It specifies CASSQDRGSGSNTEAFF.